This T cell receptor (beta chain) stems from a study of tumor-infiltrating lymphocytes in localized non-small cell lung cancer. Overall study results and limits: TCR sequencing covered a subset of patients with enough tissue. T-cell fraction did not differ between immunotypes IM1 and IM2. TCRbeta sequencing showed higher T cell infiltration in tumors than uninvolved lung.

TCRdb's copy holds only in-frame clones and misses some; the assay was immunoSEQ multiplex PCR. The table includes approximately 17,000 clones, 73% detected once. With regard to this clone: Its antigen is unidentified.

The length of the CDR3 is 14 residues. In germline, CDR1 is LNHDA, CDR2 SQIVND (reference sequence). Trimming took off 9 bases at V and 4 bases at J, with 18 bases between the two ends. V is TRBV19 and J is TRBJ1-1; perhaps TRBD1 as D (5 bases). The specimen sequenced was lung tumor tissue. The sequence came from a human donor with non-small cell lung cancer. In DNA, the CDR3 is TGTGCCAGCCACTGGGGGGGAGCGGGCACTGAAGCTTTCTTT. Translated: CASHWGGAGTEAFF.